The 10 T cell receptor beta chains in this list originate from one sample, sequenced in a study of CD8 T cells in ankylosing spondylitis. Study-wide points: A motif of under ten highly homologous TCR beta variants was seen as apparently characteristic of ankylosing spondylitis blood.

The antigens for these receptors are not known. One entry per CDR3 protein, called by TCRdb with MiXCR from the 5' RACE reads. The sample shows about 750,000 distinct CDR3 sequences, 15% to 20% of them seen only once. The sequenced sample was blood, either unsorted or a sorted T cell fraction (not recorded which). The source of these receptors is a male donor with ankylosing spondylitis.

This clonotype came up a few times. The chain is built from TRBV28 and TRBJ2-7; 7 bases agree with TRBD1. V was pared by 4 bases and J by 5 bases, with 11 bases of the junction left unmatched. The CDR3 totals 15 residues. Germline values: CDR1 MDHEN, CDR2 SYDVKM. The CDR3, as DNA: TGTGCCAGCAGTTCCTCGACAGGGTTGAGTAACGAGCAGTACTTC. Protein: CASSSSTGLSNEQYF.

The V and J genes are TRBV2 and TRBJ2-7; 7 nucleotides match TRBD1. Unmatched junction bases numbered 5, after V lost 7 bases and J lost 5 bases. CDR1 is SNHLY, CDR2 FYNNEI, per germline. The CDR3 consists of 12 residues. The CDR3, as DNA: TGTGCCAGCATTCGAACAGGGGACGAGCAGTACTTC. Translation gives CASIRTGDEQYF. Full variable domain (remainder filled in from reference TRBV2 and TRBJ2-7): EPEVTQTPSHQVTQMGQEVILRCVPISNHLYFYWYRQILGQKVEFLVSFYNNEISEKSEIFDDQFSVERPDGSNFTLKIRSTKLEDSAMYFCASIRTGDEQYFGPGTRLTVT.

A few counts support this clonotype. V gene TRBV5-1 combines with J gene TRBJ2-5; TRBD2 matches 8 bases. Germline V gene sequence: CDR1 SGHRS, CDR2 YFSETQ. There are 18 residues in the CDR3. V dropped 0 bases and J dropped 1; count of bases not matched to a gene: 11. The CDR3 DNA reads as TGCGCCAGCAGCTTGGGGCACGCGGCGGGGGGCCTCCAAGAGACCCAGTACTTC. Residues: CASSLGHAAGGLQETQYF.

The chain joins TRBV7-2 to TRBJ1-4, with a possible D match to TRBD1 (6 bases). The CDR3 is 14 amino acids. Trimming removed 4 bases at V and 8 bases at J, with 14 bases between. CDR1 and CDR2 from the germline V gene are SGHTA and FQGNSA. In nucleotides, the CDR3 is TGTGCCAGCAGCTATACAGGGCTGGGGGAAAAACTGTTTTTT. This sequence encodes CASSYTGLGEKLFF.

The genes are TRBV18 and TRBJ2-3; 7 bases align to TRBD2. Trimming at V came to 3 bases and at J to 4 bases, leaving 13 bases not matched to a gene. There are 17 residues in the CDR3. The V gene's germline CDR1 is KGHSH and CDR2 LQKENI. CDR3 sequence (DNA): TGTGCCAGCTCACCCTATGACTTGGGCGGGAGAGCAGATACGCAGTATTTT. This gives the protein CASSPYDLGGRADTQYF.

CDR3 region: CASRPSGQGAQNTQYF. The CDR3 region has the DNA TGTGCCAGCAGACCTTCCGGACAGGGGGCGCAAAATACGCAGTATTTT. This chain uses TRBV6-2 or TRBV6-3 with TRBJ2-3; 11 nucleotides line up with TRBD1. After removal of 6 bases from V and 7 bases from J, the junction contained 12 bases not matched to a gene. Germline V lookup: CDR1 MNHEY, CDR2 SVGEGT. The CDR3 sequence is 16 residues long.

J is TRBJ2-1 and V is TRBV15, with D maybe TRBD1 (5 bases). Germline V gives CDR1 LNHNV, CDR2 YYDKDF (reference sequence). This CDR3 has 14 residues. Trimming cost V 0 bases and J 7 bases, with 10 bases left between them. CDR3 in amino acids: CATSRDPDKNEQFF. CDR3 DNA sequence: TGTGCCACCAGCAGAGATCCGGACAAGAATGAGCAGTTCTTC.

This clonotype has at least ten counts. This chain connects TRBV6-1 to TRBJ2-3, with 7 bases aligning to TRBD1. The germline V gene has CDR1 MNHNS and CDR2 SASEGT. The CDR3 length is 14 residues. The trim removed 4 bases at V and 2 bases at J, leaving 3 bases unmatched. The CDR3 region has the DNA TGTGCCAGCAGTGTGGGACAGTTCACAGATACGCAGTATTTT. Protein: CASSVGQFTDTQYF.

The chain recombines TRBV4-1 with TRBJ2-7; 7 positions agree with TRBD1. This CDR3 is 15 amino acids long. Germline CDR1 reads MGHRA; CDR2 reads YSYEKL. V lost 0 bases and J lost 2; bases outside the gene matches: 4. The CDR3 loop is CASSQDRQGAYEQYF. In DNA, the CDR3 is TGCGCCAGCAGCCAAGATCGGCAGGGGGCCTACGAGCAGTACTTC.

This clonotype showed up many times. The rearrangement uses TRBV12-3 or TRBV12-4 and TRBJ2-3, with 7 bases that match TRBD2. CDR3 length equals 13 residues. J was trimmed by 2 bases and V by 8 bases; bases with no gene match: 4. This chain's CDR3 is CASVAGLTDTQYF. DNA of the CDR3: TGTGCCAGCGTAGCGGGCCTCACAGATACGCAGTATTTT.